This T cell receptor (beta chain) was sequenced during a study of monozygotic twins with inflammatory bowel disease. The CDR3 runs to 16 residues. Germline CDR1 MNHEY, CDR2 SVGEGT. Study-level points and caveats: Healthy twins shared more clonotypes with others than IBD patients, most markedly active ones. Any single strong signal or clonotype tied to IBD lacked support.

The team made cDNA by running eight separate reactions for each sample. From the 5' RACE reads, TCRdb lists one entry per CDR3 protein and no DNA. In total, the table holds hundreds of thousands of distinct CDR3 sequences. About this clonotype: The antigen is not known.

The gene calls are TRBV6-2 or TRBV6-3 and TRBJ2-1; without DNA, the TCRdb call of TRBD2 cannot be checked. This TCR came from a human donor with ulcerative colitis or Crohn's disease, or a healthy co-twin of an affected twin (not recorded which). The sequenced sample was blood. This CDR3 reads CASRLAGQSRNNEQFF.